The 21 T cell receptor beta chains listed next were all sequenced from one sample in a study of CD8 T cells in ankylosing spondylitis. Each CDR3 protein gets one entry after TCRdb re-called the 5' RACE reads with MiXCR. The sample holds tens of thousands of distinct CDR3 sequences; 6% are singletons and the top ten take 10% to 15%. The sequenced material came from blood, either unsorted or a sorted T cell fraction (not recorded which). These receptor sequences come from a male donor with ankylosing spondylitis or in good health (not recorded which).

The table lists this clonotype with a few counts. This chain uses TRBV4-3 with TRBJ2-1; D remains unclear. CDR1 LGHNA and CDR2 YSLEER come from the germline V gene. CDR3 length: 14 amino acids. The V and J ends lost 0 bases and 7 bases respectively, with 10 bases between them. CDR3 DNA sequence: TGCGCCAGCAGCCAAGACATTGACCGGAATGAGCAGTTCTTC. Its protein product is CASSQDIDRNEQFF.

This clonotype was seen many times. The J gene is TRBJ2-3, the V gene TRBV18, with D maybe TRBD2 (6 bases). This CDR3 comprises 17 residues. V lost 0 bases and J 0 bases, leaving 13 bases between the germline ends. The germline V gene encodes CDR1 KGHSH and CDR2 LQKENI. This CDR3 is CASSPPGGPSSTDTQYF. Here the CDR3 DNA reads TGTGCCAGCTCACCACCGGGGGGACCCTCTAGCACAGATACGCAGTATTTT.

This clonotype was counted at least ten times. V and J are TRBV5-1 and TRBJ2-6, with D uncertain. Germline CDR1 is SGHRS and CDR2 is YFSETQ. The ends were cut back, 1 base at V and 0 bases at J, with 8 bases in the middle. The CDR3 runs to 16 residues. Written as DNA, the CDR3 is TGCGCCAGCAGCTTGCAGTGGAGCTCTGGGGCCAACGTCCTGACTTTC. It specifies CASSLQWSSGANVLTF.

This clonotype was detected many times. The chain couples TRBV24-1 to TRBJ2-7; 10 bases match TRBD1. This CDR3 region has 15 residues. CDR1 is KGHDR, CDR2 SFDVKD, per germline. V was pared by 3 bases and J by 8 bases, with 9 bases of the junction left unmatched. The DNA of the CDR3 is TGTGCCACCAGTGATGGGACCGGGACAGGGGTCAAGCAGTACTTC. It translates to CATSDGTGTGVKQYF.

In this sample, this clonotype turned up many times. The CDR3 here is CASREQGTDTQYF. The DNA for the CDR3 is TGTGCCAGCAGGGAACAGGGGACAGATACGCAGTATTTT. The chain employs TRBV12-3 or TRBV12-4 and TRBJ2-3, with 7 bases that match TRBD1. CDR3 length: 13 residues. Trimming cost V 6 bases and J 3 bases; bases outside gene matches: 3.

This clonotype was seen at least ten times. The chain recombines TRBV10-2 with TRBJ2-3; D gene uncertain. Trimming removed 8 bases from V and 3 bases from J, with 18 bases in between. Germline-derived CDR1 and CDR2 are WSHSY and SAAADI. This CDR3 has 15 residues. Here the CDR3 reads CASSRTQVLTDTQYF. CDR3 DNA: TGCGCCAGCTCTCGTACCCAGGTTCTTACAGATACGCAGTATTTT.

This clonotype was recorded at least ten times. CDR3 DNA: TGTGCCAGCAGTGTAGGGCCAGCAATCTACAATGAGCAGTTCTTC. It codes for CASSVGPAIYNEQFF. The genes are TRBV2 and TRBJ2-1; no reliable D call. The length of the CDR3 is 15 residues. The germline V gene has CDR1 SNHLY and CDR2 FYNNEI. V was clipped by 4 bases and J by 3 bases, with 13 bases between them.

This clonotype was seen repeatedly, ten times or more. The CDR3 region has the DNA TGTGCCACCAGCGACAGGGGCCAAGAGACCCAGTACTTC. This encodes CATSDRGQETQYF. J is TRBJ2-5 and V is TRBV15; 8 bases line up with TRBD1. V lost 5 bases to trimming and J lost 1 base; unmatched junction nucleotides: 0. This CDR3 is 13 amino acids long. The germline V gene encodes CDR1 LNHNV and CDR2 YYDKDF (reference sequence).

This clonotype was seen many times. The genes are TRBV18 and TRBJ1-4; D ambiguous. Germline assignment: CDR1 KGHSH and CDR2 LQKENI. V was pared by 6 bases and J by 6 bases, with 8 bases between. The CDR3 is 12 amino acids. CDR3: CASSRTDEKLFF. CDR3 in DNA: TGTGCCAGCTCCCGGACTGATGAAAAACTGTTTTTT.

This clonotype was detected many times. The rearrangement joins TRBV5-1 to TRBJ1-1; tentative D call: TRBD1 (5 bases). V was trimmed by 1 base and J by 5 bases, leaving 15 bases between them. Germline CDR1 and CDR2: SGHRS and YFSETQ. The CDR3 is 15 residues long. The CDR3 nucleotides read TGCGCCAGCAGCTTGTTAGGGCAGGGTGAAACTGAAGCTTTCTTT. It yields the protein CASSLLGQGETEAFF.

This clonotype was detected ten times or more. The V and J genes are TRBV7-3 and TRBJ2-5; either TRBD1 or TRBD2 may supply D (6 bases each). CDR3 length equals 16 residues. The germline V and J ends were trimmed by 6 bases and 7 bases, with 24 bases remaining between them. Germline CDR1 and CDR2: SGHTA and FQGTGA. In DNA, the CDR3 is TGTGCCAGCAGTCGCAACAGGACGGGGGCGGGTGCGACCCAGTACTTC. Protein product: CASSRNRTGAGATQYF.

This clonotype was recorded at least ten times. This sequence joins TRBV10-3 and TRBJ2-1; 13 bases align to TRBD2. CDR1 ENHRY and CDR2 SYGVKD come from the germline V gene. This CDR3 spans 19 amino acids. Trimming cost V 6 bases and J 1 base; bases outside gene matches: 12. The CDR3 DNA reads TGTGCCATCAGGCCTTCGGGACTAGCGGGAACACCTTCCTACAATGAGCAGTTCTTC. This codes for CAIRPSGLAGTPSYNEQFF.

This clonotype has at least ten counts. Being one base from a much bigger clone, this may be a read error. The V gene is TRBV5-1, the J gene TRBJ1-2; D may be TRBD1 (5 bases). This CDR3 is 14 amino acids long. Germline V CDR1 and CDR2: SGHRS, YFSETQ. For the CDR3, the DNA is TGCGTCAGCAGCTGGGGGGGGGAGAAGGATGGCTACACCTTC. It is translated as CVSSWGGEKDGYTF.

This clonotype was detected ten times or more. The chain combines TRBV6-1 with TRBJ2-1; D remains unclear. Trimming cost V 6 bases and J 0 bases, with 9 bases left between them. CDR3 size: 14 residues. Germline assignment: CDR1 MNHNS and CDR2 SASEGT. The chain's CDR3 is CASRRRSSYNEQFF. CDR3 coding DNA: TGTGCCAGCAGAAGACGGAGCTCCTACAATGAGCAGTTCTTC.

The sample holds many counts of this clonotype. CDR3 nucleotide sequence: TGTGCCAGCAGCTTATTGGAGGGCTTGGGCTACACCTTC. It specifies CASSLLEGLGYTF. V usage is TRBV11-2 and J usage is TRBJ1-2; no definite D call. Germline loops: CDR1 SGHAT, CDR2 FQNNGV. The V gene lost 2 bases and the J gene lost 8 bases, with 12 bases spanning the gap. CDR3 length: 13 residues.

This clonotype came up many times. CDR3 nucleotides: TGTGCCAGCAGCCAATTGACTAGCAGCAAATACCAGTACAATGAGCAGTTCTTC. It specifies CASSQLTSSKYQYNEQFF. This rearrangement joins TRBV14 to TRBJ2-1, with 7 bases that match TRBD2. CDR3 length: 18 residues. Trimming took 2 bases from V and 4 from J; bases not matched to a gene: 14. From germline, CDR1 is SGHDN and CDR2 FVKESK.

This clonotype was detected ten times or more. The rearrangement uses TRBV20-1 and TRBJ1-6, with 8 bases fitting TRBD1. The CDR3 contains 13 residues. CDR1 DFQATT and CDR2 SNEGSKA come from the germline V gene (reference sequence). Trimming cost V 8 bases and J 8 bases; bases outside gene matches: 8. The CDR3 DNA reads TGCAGTCACCCCGGACAGGGCTATTCACCCCTCCACTTT. Residues: CSHPGQGYSPLHF.

This clonotype occurred many times. This chain uses TRBV12-3 or TRBV12-4 with TRBJ2-1; D is tentatively TRBD1 or TRBD2 (5 bases each). Trimming removed 7 bases from V and 6 bases from J, with 16 bases in between. The CDR3 loop spans 14 amino acids. This CDR3 reads CASTLGTSINEQFF. CDR3 in DNA: TGTGCCAGCACTCTCGGGACCTCTATCAATGAGCAGTTCTTC.

V and J are TRBV5-1 and TRBJ2-1, with D uncertain. The CDR3 has 14 amino acids. The germline gives CDR1 SGHRS, CDR2 YFSETQ. The V gene lost 2 bases and the J gene lost 4 bases, with 10 bases spanning the gap. In nucleotides, the CDR3 is TGCGCCAGCAGCTTTAGGGCGGAGTACAATGAGCAGTTCTTC. Translation gives CASSFRAEYNEQFF.

Many counts were recorded for this clonotype. The V call is TRBV5-1, the J call TRBJ1-4; D ambiguous. Germline V gene data show CDR1 as SGHRS and CDR2 as YFSETQ. The CDR3 has 14 amino acids. Deletions cut 4 bases from V and 5 bases from J, with 12 bases between. The CDR3 region has the DNA TGCGCCAGCAGCCCAGGAGCGCGGAATGAAAAACTGTTTTTT. Translated: CASSPGARNEKLFF.

This clonotype showed up many times. V is TRBV3-1 and J is TRBJ2-1; the D gene is possibly TRBD2 (6 bases). The length of the CDR3 is 17 residues. Per germline, CDR1 LGHDT and CDR2 YNNKEL (reference sequence). With 0 bases removed from V and 8 bases from J, the gap between germline ends came to 20 bases. The CDR3 loop is CASSQERWSGGGDEQFF. The DNA of the CDR3 is TGTGCCAGCAGCCAAGAACGGTGGAGCGGTGGAGGGGATGAGCAGTTCTTC.